Listed below are T cell receptor beta chains from one sample, sequenced in a study of shared clonotypes between healthy human individuals. Data came from immunoSEQ multiplex PCR; TCRdb stores just in-frame clones and leaves some out. The table records 2 million or so clones, about 95% of them present only once. Input material: naive CD8+ T cells sorted from blood. Receptors originate from a man in his late teens or twenties in good health. Both conserved end residues are trimmed from each CDR3. Each record gives: V gene, CDR3 length, CDR3 protein.

v_gene: TRBV5-6; len: 13; CDR3aa: ASSLWGIAVYEQY
v_gene: TRBV6-6; len: 12; CDR3aa: ASSVRGGPDTQY
v_gene: TRBV21-1; len: 16; CDR3aa: ASSKDRAGVIGNQPQH
v_gene: TRBV4-3; len: 13; CDR3aa: ASSQDRGSADTQY
v_gene: TRBV6-6; len: 11; CDR3aa: ASSYAPYNEQF
v_gene: TRBV30; len: 11; CDR3aa: AWTSRGPYEQY
v_gene: TRBV6-4; len: 12; CDR3aa: ASSDGWGSTEAF
v_gene: TRBV6-6; len: 9; CDR3aa: ASSTGVVQY
v_gene: TRBV2; len: 12; CDR3aa: ASSESPQYNEQF
v_gene: TRBV27; len: 10; CDR3aa: ASSQDGYEQY
v_gene: TRBV27; len: 15; CDR3aa: ASSLSGGRRSSYEQY
v_gene: TRBV2; len: 13; CDR3aa: ASRKTGTARDGYT
v_gene: TRBV5-6; len: 11; CDR3aa: ASSLFEVAELF
v_gene: TRBV10-2; len: 16; CDR3aa: ASSEGGQFISSYNEQF
v_gene: TRBV27; len: 11; CDR3aa: ASSLSSGYEQY
v_gene: TRBV19; len: 15; CDR3aa: ASSIDRRGSSYNEQF
v_gene: TRBV2; len: 11; CDR3aa: ALGGGFNSPLH
v_gene: TRBV19; len: 12; CDR3aa: ASSKEREDNEQY
v_gene: TRBV9; len: 12; CDR3aa: ASSVVSGGETQY
v_gene: TRBV4-1; len: 12; CDR3aa: ASSQDGGPYEQF
v_gene: TRBV27; len: 13; CDR3aa: ASSLGGYLIYEQY
v_gene: TRBV15; len: 13; CDR3aa: ATSRDESGGYEQY
v_gene: TRBV6-4; len: 14; CDR3aa: ASSVLAGGGYNEQF
v_gene: TRBV15; len: 13; CDR3aa: ATSKSRGIGDEQY
v_gene: TRBV27; len: 14; CDR3aa: ASTPIGPGGTGELF
v_gene: TRBV6-5; len: 12; CDR3aa: ASSTGTGLNTQY
v_gene: TRBV4-2; len: 13; CDR3aa: ASSQDQTGSYEQY
v_gene: TRBV28; len: 14; CDR3aa: ASSGETGAYNQPQH
v_gene: TRBV5-4; len: 12; CDR3aa: ASSFGDSFYEQY
v_gene: TRBV6-5; len: 14; CDR3aa: ASSYSTGEYPYEQY
v_gene: TRBV13; len: 15; CDR3aa: ASSLGGFISSGNTIY
v_gene: TRBV5-6; len: 13; CDR3aa: ASSNLGYPNTEAF
v_gene: TRBV7-9; len: 13; CDR3aa: ASSLDWASNYGYT
v_gene: TRBV2; len: 9; CDR3aa: ASGEAGGYT
v_gene: TRBV5-1; len: 12; CDR3aa: ASSLGQGWTEAF
v_gene: TRBV4-3; len: 13; CDR3aa: ASSQTRVSNQPQH
v_gene: TRBV19; len: 14; CDR3aa: ASSTLQGYTSYEQY
v_gene: TRBV28; len: 10; CDR3aa: ASSQGTSPLH
v_gene: TRBV27; len: 11; CDR3aa: ASSPSHSNEQF
v_gene: TRBV5-4; len: 11; CDR3aa: ASSSALTDTQY
v_gene: TRBV7-9; len: 12; CDR3aa: ASSGVGGEETQY
v_gene: TRBV7-2; len: 13; CDR3aa: ASSHGQGASRGYT
v_gene: TRBV4-1; len: 13; CDR3aa: ASSQVRGANYGYT
v_gene: TRBV30; len: 11; CDR3aa: AWSKTAESPLH
v_gene: TRBV27; len: 11; CDR3aa: ASSLSSFRTQY
v_gene: TRBV19; len: 12; CDR3aa: ASSPDTGYNEQF
v_gene: TRBV27; len: 15; CDR3aa: ASSLLLPQGSKNIQY
v_gene: TRBV25-1; len: 10; CDR3aa: ASSNSNYGYT